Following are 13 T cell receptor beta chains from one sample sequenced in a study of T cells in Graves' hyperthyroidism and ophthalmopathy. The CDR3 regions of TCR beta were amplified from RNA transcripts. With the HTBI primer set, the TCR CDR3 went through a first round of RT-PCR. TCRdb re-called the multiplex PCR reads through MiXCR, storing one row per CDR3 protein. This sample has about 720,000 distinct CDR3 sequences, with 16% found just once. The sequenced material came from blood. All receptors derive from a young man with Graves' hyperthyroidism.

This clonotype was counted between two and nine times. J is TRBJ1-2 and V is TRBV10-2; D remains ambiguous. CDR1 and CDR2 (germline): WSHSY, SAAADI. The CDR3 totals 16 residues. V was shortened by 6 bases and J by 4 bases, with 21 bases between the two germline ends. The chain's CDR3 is CASSPTEKHSFYGYTF. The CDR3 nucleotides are TGCGCCAGCAGCCCCACTGAAAAACATTCCTTCTATGGCTACACCTTC.

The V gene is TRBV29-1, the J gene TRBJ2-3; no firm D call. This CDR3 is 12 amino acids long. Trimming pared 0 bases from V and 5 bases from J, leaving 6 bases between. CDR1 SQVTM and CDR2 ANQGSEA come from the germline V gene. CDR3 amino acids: CSVEDQGDTQYF. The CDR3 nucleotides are TGCAGCGTTGAAGATCAAGGAGATACGCAGTATTTT.

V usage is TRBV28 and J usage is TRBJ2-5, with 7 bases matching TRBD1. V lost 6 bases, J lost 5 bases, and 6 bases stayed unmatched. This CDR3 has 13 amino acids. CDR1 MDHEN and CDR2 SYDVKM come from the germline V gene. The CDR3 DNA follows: TGTGCCAGCAGCACTACAGGGGAGGAGACCCAGTACTTC. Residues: CASSTTGEETQYF.

CDR3 nucleotide sequence: TGTGCCAGCAGTGAAAGGGACTTCAAACTGTTTTTT. Translated, it gives CASSERDFKLFF. The chain has TRBV2 and TRBJ1-4; D is perhaps TRBD1 (5 bases). Germline lookup yields CDR1 SNHLY and CDR2 FYNNEI. CDR3 length: 12 residues. V was shortened by 2 bases and J by 11 bases, with 9 bases between the two germline ends.

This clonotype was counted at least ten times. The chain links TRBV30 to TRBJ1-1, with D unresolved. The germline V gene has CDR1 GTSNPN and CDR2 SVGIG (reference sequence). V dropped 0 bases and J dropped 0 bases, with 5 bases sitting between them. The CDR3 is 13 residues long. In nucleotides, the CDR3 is TGTGCCTGGAGTGTTAAGATGAACACTGAAGCTTTCTTT. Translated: CAWSVKMNTEAFF. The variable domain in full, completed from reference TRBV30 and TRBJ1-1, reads SQTIHQWPATLVQPVGSPLSLECTVEGTSNPNLYWYRQAAGRGLQLLFYSVGIGQISSEVPQNLSASRPQDRQFILSSKKLLLSDSGFYLCAWSVKMNTEAFFGQGTRLTVV.

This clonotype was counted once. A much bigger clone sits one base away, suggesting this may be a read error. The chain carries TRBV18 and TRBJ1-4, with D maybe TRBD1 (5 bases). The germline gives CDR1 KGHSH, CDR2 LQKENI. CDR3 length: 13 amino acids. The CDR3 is CDSSPQGLEKLFF. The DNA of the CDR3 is TGTGACAGCTCACCCCAGGGATTAGAAAAACTGTTTTTT.

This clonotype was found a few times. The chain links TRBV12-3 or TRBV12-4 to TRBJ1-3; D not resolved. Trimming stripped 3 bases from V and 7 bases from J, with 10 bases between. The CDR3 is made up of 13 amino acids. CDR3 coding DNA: TGTGCCAGCAGTTTTAGGATTTTCAACACCATATATTTT. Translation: CASSFRIFNTIYF.

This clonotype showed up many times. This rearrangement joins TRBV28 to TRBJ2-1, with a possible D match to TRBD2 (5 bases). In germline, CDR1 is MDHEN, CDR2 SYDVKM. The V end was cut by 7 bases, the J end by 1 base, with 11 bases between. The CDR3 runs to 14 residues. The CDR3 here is CASKKERSYNEQFF. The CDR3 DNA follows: TGTGCCAGCAAGAAGGAGCGGTCCTACAATGAGCAGTTCTTC.

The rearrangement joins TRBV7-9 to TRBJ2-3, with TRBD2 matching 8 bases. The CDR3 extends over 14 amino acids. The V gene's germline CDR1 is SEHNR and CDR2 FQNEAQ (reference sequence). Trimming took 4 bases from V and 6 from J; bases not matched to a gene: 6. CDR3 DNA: TGTGCCAGCAGCTATGCGGGAGGAAAGGATACGCAGTATTTT. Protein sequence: CASSYAGGKDTQYF.

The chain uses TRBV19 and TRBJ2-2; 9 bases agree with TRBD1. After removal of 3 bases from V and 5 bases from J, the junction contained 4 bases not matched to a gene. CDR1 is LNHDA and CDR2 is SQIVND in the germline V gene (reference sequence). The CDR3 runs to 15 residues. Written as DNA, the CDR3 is TGTGCCAGTAGTATCTACAGGGGGCTTACCGGGGAGCTGTTTTTT. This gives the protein CASSIYRGLTGELFF.

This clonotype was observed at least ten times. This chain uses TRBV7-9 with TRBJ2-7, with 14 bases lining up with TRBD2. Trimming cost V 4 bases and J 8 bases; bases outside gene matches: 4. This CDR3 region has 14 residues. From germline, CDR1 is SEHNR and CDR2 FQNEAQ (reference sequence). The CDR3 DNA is TGTGCCAGCAGCTCCGGGACTAGCGGGAGCAAGCAGTACTTC. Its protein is CASSSGTSGSKQYF.

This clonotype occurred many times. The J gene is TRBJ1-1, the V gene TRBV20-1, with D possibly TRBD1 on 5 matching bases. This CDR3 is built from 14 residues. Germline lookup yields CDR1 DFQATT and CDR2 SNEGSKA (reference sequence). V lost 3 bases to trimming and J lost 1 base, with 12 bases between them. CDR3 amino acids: CSARPGGWNTEAFF. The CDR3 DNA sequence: TGCAGTGCTAGGCCCGGGGGATGGAACACTGAAGCTTTCTTT.

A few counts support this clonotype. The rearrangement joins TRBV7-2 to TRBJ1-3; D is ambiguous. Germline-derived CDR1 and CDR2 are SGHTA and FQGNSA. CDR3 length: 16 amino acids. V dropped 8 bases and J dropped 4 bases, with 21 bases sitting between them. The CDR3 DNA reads TGTGCCAGCCGCGCTGGGGAGGGAAAGGTCGGAAACACCATATATTTT. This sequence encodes CASRAGEGKVGNTIYF.